This TCR beta chain originates from a study of OX40 agonist ivuxolimab in advanced cancers. Study outcomes and limitations: Averaging showed that CD8+ T cells had more expanded clones than CD4+ did.

V lost 6 bases, J lost 5 bases, and 14 bases lay in between. In germline, CDR1 is MNHNS, CDR2 SASEGT. This CDR3 is 14 amino acids long. As regards this clone: Antigen unknown.

TCRdb's copy holds only in-frame clones and misses some; the assay was immunoSEQ multiplex PCR. The sample consists of approximately 79,000 clones, about 90% of them appearing once. This chain connects TRBV6-1 to TRBJ1-5; no clear D. The TCR sequence derives from an adult with an advanced solid tumor such as melanoma, head and neck, liver or kidney cancer. The source was CD4+ or CD8+ T cells sorted from blood, collected in a trial of the OX40 agonist ivuxolimab. The CDR3 coding sequence is TGTGCCAGCAGAGACCTGACGGCCTATCAGCCCCAGCATTTT. This translates into CASRDLTAYQPQHF.